This T cell receptor beta chain was documented in a study of Graves' ophthalmopathy and Graves' hyperthyroidism. Study overall: Blood was drawn at initial diagnosis, before any treatment.

The authors amplified TCR beta CDR3 regions from RNA transcripts. The first round was an RT-PCR with HTBI primers, and the second round was a multiplex PCR. TCRdb independently ran MiXCR on the multiplex PCR reads; one entry per CDR3 protein. Altogether about 390,000 distinct CDR3 sequences are present, roughly 14% being singletons, with the ten largest covering approximately 7%. Comment on this clonotype: Its antigen is as yet unknown.

Clinical symptoms and serum thyroxine were used for diagnosis; TRAb, thyroid ultrasound and orbital computed tomography were also relied on. General observations from the study: Ophthalmopathy progression predictions by the model showed approximately 79% specificity and approximately 67% sensitivity. In blood, most expanded thyroid clonotypes above 0.001 frequency were also detected.

The length of the CDR3 is 15 residues. The V end was cut by 0 bases, the J end by 2 bases, with 13 bases between. Germline V gene lookup returns CDR1 DFQATT and CDR2 SNEGSKA (reference sequence). This clonotype originated in a woman aged 18 to 35 with stable Graves' hyperthyroidism. The chain links TRBV20-1 to TRBJ2-5; possible D gene TRBD1, 5 bases. Input material: peripheral blood. The CDR3 loop reads CSARDYVGRQETQYF. The DNA of the CDR3 is TGCAGTGCTAGAGATTATGTGGGGCGGCAAGAGACCCAGTACTTC.